A selection of T cell receptor beta chains follows, all from one sample in a study of blood T cells in healthy people across ages. Each CDR3 protein is one row after TCRdb ran MiXCR on the 5' RACE reads. Among some 920,000 distinct CDR3 sequences, approximately 50% were seen once, and the ten largest hold around 21%. The sequenced material came from blood. The receptors stem from a woman in her fifties or sixties in good health. The CDR3 runs from the conserved cysteine through the conserved F or W. The D gene is left open where the match is weak. The listing skips clone size in some rows; elsewhere it reads once, few, many or a size class.

CASRGQLIRTQYF TGTGCCAGCAGGGGACAGCTGATAAGGACCCAGTACTTC TRBJ2-5 TRBD1 . TRBV3-1
CASSHISGVNEQYF TGTGCCAGCAGCCACATCTCTGGGGTGAATGAGCAGTACTTC TRBJ2-7 . few TRBV7-2
CASSFRDRALTDTQYF TGTGCCAGCAGTTTTCGGGACAGGGCACTCACAGATACGCAGTATTTT TRBJ2-3 TRBD1 . TRBV6-6
CASSLGTGVLETQYF TGTGCCAGCAGCTTAGGGACAGGGGTGTTAGAGACCCAGTACTTC TRBJ2-5 TRBD1 . TRBV7-2
CSVEGTRYNEQFF TGCAGCGTTGAGGGGACCCGGTACAATGAGCAGTTCTTC TRBJ2-1 . . TRBV29-1
CASSLVARVGENTEAFF TGCGCCAGCAGCTTGGTGGCCAGGGTGGGTGAGAACACTGAAGCTTTCTTT TRBJ1-1 . . TRBV5-1
CASSAGTGGREQYF TGTGCCAGCAGTGCCGGGACAGGGGGCAGAGAGCAGTACTTC TRBJ2-5 TRBD1 . TRBV6-1
CASSFLPGGSGANVLTF TGTGCCAGCAGTTTTCTACCGGGAGGCTCTGGGGCCAACGTCCTGACTTTC TRBJ2-6 TRBD2 . TRBV28
CASSGGQGWETQYF TGTGCCAGCAGTGGTGGACAGGGATGGGAGACCCAGTACTTC TRBJ2-5 TRBD1 few TRBV25-1
CASSQDARSGSYGYTF TGTGCCAGCAGCCAAGATGCACGATCGGGTTCTTATGGCTACACCTTC TRBJ1-2 . . TRBV14
CASSPHPKSTFSYEQYF TGTGCCAGCAGCCCCCACCCGAAGAGCACCTTCTCCTACGAGCAGTACTTC TRBJ2-7 . . TRBV14
CASSQTNRDYGYTF TGTGCCAGCAGCCAAACAAACAGGGACTATGGCTACACCTTC TRBJ1-2 . few TRBV3-1
CASSVGTGSNQPQHF TGTGCCAGCAGCGTAGGGACAGGTTCCAATCAGCCCCAGCATTTT TRBJ1-5 TRBD1 . TRBV9
CASSGTLWADTQYF TGTGCCAGCTCTGGCACCTTGTGGGCAGATACGCAGTATTTT TRBJ2-3 . . TRBV12-3/TRBV12-4
CASSQFRDSTDTQYF TGTGCCAGCAGCCAATTCCGGGACAGCACAGATACGCAGTATTTT TRBJ2-3 . . TRBV14
CATSRDFVQGPYNEQFF TGTGCCACCAGCAGAGATTTCGTACAGGGCCCCTACAATGAGCAGTTCTTC TRBJ2-1 . . TRBV15
CAGSLGLVEGDTQYF TGTGCCGGCAGCTTAGGGCTAGTTGAGGGAGATACGCAGTATTTT TRBJ2-3 . . TRBV7-2
CASSGTGTSGRATDTQYF TGTGCCAGCAGCGGAACCGGGACTAGCGGGAGGGCTACAGATACGCAGTATTTT TRBJ2-3 TRBD2 . TRBV7-8
CASREAWFLAGGKAVEQYF TGTGCCAGCAGGGAGGCCTGGTTTTTGGCGGGAGGGAAGGCCGTCGAGCAGTACTTC TRBJ2-7 TRBD2 . TRBV27
CASSFPDRISYEQYF TGTGCCAGCAGTTTCCCGGACAGGATCTCCTACGAGCAGTACTTC TRBJ2-7 TRBD1 . TRBV28
CASSLVLLGVGEAFF TGTGCCAGCAGCTTAGTATTACTTGGGGTTGGTGAAGCTTTCTTT TRBJ1-1 . . TRBV7-9
CASGRRDSNQPQHF TGTGCCAGCGGACGTCGGGACAGCAATCAGCCCCAGCATTTT TRBJ1-5 . . TRBV2